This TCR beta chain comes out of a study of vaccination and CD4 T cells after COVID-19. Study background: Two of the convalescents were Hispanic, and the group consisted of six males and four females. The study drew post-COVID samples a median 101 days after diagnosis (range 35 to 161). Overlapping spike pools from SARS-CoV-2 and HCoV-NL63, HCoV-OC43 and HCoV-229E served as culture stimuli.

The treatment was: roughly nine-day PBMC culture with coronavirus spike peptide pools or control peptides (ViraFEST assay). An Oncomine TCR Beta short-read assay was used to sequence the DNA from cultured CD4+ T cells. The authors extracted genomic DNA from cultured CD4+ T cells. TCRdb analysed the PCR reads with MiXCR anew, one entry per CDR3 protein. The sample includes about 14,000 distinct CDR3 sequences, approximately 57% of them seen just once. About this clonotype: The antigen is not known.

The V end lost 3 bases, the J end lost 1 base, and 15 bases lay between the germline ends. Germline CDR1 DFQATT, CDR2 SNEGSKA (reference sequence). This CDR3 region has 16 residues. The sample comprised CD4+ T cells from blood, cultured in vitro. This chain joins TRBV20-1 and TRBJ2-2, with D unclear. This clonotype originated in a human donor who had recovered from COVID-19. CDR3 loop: CSASYPPRVNTGELFF. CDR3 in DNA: TGCAGTGCTAGTTACCCTCCTCGCGTGAACACCGGGGAGCTGTTTTTT.